This T cell receptor (beta chain) was profiled in a study of shared clonotypes between healthy human individuals. Naivety among CD8 cells was defined by CD45RO negativity and positive CCR7 selection, thereby excluding terminally differentiated effector memory CD45RA+ cells. Clones were sequenced by immunoSEQ multiplex PCR, and TCRdb holds only the in-frame ones, with some missing. The data hold more than 500,000 clones, with 85% to 95% observed a single time. This CDR3 contains 13 residues. The germline V and J ends were trimmed by 1 base and 8 bases, with 9 bases remaining between them. From germline, CDR1 is MDHEN and CDR2 SYDVKM.

The sequence was collected from a woman in her twenties or thirties in good health. The rearrangement uses TRBV28 and TRBJ1-5; no definite D call. Specimen: naive CD8+ T cells sorted from blood. The CDR3 region has the DNA TGTGCCAGCAGTTTATCCCTCCTAGAGCCCCAGCATTTT. Translating it yields CASSLSLLEPQHF.